The clone carrying this T cell receptor (beta chain) was detected many times. Its cognate antigen is unknown. An end of the junction differs from the germline gene, which may be a read error. This sample was included in a study of regulatory T cells in long-lasting Graves disease. General study points: Persistent disease favored TRBV28, TRBJ1-2 and TRBJ2-5.

Investigators prepared the TCR beta libraries by applying iRepertoire HTBI primers and Arm-PCR of CDR3 regions. TCRdb redid the calling of the multiplex PCR reads with MiXCR, one entry per CDR3 protein. The sample yields roughly 400,000 distinct CDR3 sequences, about 16% seen once. The CDR3 loop spans 13 amino acids. Germline V gene lookup returns CDR1 SNHLY and CDR2 FYNNEI. The time point denotes: newly diagnosed GD, antithyroid drugs for less than 3 months. The TCR library was prepared using RNA isolated from PBMCs. The data also belong to a second study, concerning T cells in Graves' hyperthyroidism and ophthalmopathy. That source adds: Researchers ran a first-round RT-PCR on the TCR CDR3 using the HTBI primer set. Blood also held most thyroid clonotypes expanded beyond 0.001. Stable hyperthyroidism was separated from ophthalmopathy by a model based on 13 V-J features.

The sample was peripheral blood mononuclear cells (PBMCs), taken at new diagnosis, from a patient treated with antithyroid drugs. J is TRBJ2-7 and V is TRBV2; D could derive from TRBD1 or TRBD2 (6 bases each). The TCR was taken from a woman younger than 35 with Graves disease. The CDR3 region has the DNA TGTGTCAGCATGGAGGGGGGATACTACGAGCAGTACTTC. This sequence encodes CVSMEGGYYEQYF.